This TCR beta chain was profiled in a study of blood T cell repertoires in COVID-19. Across the study: Specimens from acute and convalescent COVID-19 originated in the United States, Italy and Spain. PBMCs, B-cell-depleted T cells, or T cells were the source of the cDNA or gDNA that made up the material.

V dropped 1 base and J dropped 3 bases, with 10 bases sitting between them. CDR1 is SGHTA and CDR2 is FQGNSA in the germline V gene. CDR3 length: 14 residues. It was during active infection that Seattle patients were enrolled and then longitudinally followed. In the authors' methods: Amplification from reference gene primers served as the basis for estimated nucleated cell counts. The method was immunoSEQ multiplex PCR; TCRdb's version includes in-frame clones alone and lacks a portion of them. V and J calls and clone size are those listed in that table; D and trimming were worked out from the DNA. Seen here are 450,000 or so clones, about 88% observed once, and the top ten hold roughly 0.92%.

The sample taken for sequencing was peripheral blood. This chain uses TRBV7-2 with TRBJ2-7; the D gene is possibly TRBD1 (6 bases). The source is a man aged 18 to 29 with COVID-19, enrolled during active disease. The CDR3 loop reads CASSLGTVYYEQYF. The DNA of the CDR3 is TGTGCCAGCAGCTTAGGGACAGTTTACTACGAGCAGTACTTC.